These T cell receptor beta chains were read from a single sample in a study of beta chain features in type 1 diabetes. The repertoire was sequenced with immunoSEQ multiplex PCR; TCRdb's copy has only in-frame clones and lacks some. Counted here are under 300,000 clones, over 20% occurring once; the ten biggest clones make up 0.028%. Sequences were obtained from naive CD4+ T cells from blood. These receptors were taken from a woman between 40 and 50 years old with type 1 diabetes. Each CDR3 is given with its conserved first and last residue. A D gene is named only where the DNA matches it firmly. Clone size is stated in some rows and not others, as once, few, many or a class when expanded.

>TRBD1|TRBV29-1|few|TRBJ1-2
CSVDQGQALVNYGYTF
TGCAGCGTTGATCAGGGACAGGCGCTCGTCAACTATGGCTACACCTTC
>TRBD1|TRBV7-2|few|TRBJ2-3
CASSNGGQGHTDTQYF
TGTGCCAGCAGCAATGGAGGACAGGGGCACACAGATACGCAGTATTTT
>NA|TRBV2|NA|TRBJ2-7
CASSEFEEQYF
TGTGCCAGCAGTGAGTTCGAGGAGCAGTACTTC
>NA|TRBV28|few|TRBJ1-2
CASSLLTDAYGYTF
TGTGCCAGCAGTTTACTGACAGACGCCTATGGCTACACCTTC
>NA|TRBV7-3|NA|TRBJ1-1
CASSSLGQNTEAFF
TGTGCCAGCAGCTCCCTGGGACAGAACACTGAAGCTTTCTTT
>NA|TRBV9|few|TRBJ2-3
CASSQVPSSPTDTQYF
TGTGCCAGCAGCCAGGTCCCTTCGTCGCCCACAGATACGCAGTATTTT
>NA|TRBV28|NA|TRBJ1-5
CASSLGQLDQPQHF
TGTGCCAGCAGTTTAGGACAATTAGATCAGCCCCAGCATTTT
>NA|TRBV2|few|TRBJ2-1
CASVAETGVNEQFF
TGTGCCAGCGTAGCCGAGACAGGTGTGAATGAGCAGTTCTTC
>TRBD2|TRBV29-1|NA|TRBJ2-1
CSVVGGTSGEFF
TGCAGCGTTGTAGGAGGGACTAGCGGGGAGTTCTTC
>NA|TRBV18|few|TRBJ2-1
CASSPGWRNEQFF
TGTGCCAGCTCACCGGGATGGAGGAATGAGCAGTTCTTC
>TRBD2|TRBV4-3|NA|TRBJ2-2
CASSQDRPRRGTGELFF
TGCGCCAGCAGCCAAGACAGGCCGAGGCGGGGGACCGGGGAGCTGTTTTTT
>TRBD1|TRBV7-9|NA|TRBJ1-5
CASSDTGEGNQPQHF
TGTGCCAGCAGTGATACAGGGGAGGGCAATCAGCCCCAGCATTTT
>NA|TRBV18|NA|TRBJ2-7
CASSTPGQPYEQYF
TGTGCCAGCTCAACCCCAGGACAGCCCTACGAGCAGTACTTC
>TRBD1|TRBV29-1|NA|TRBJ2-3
CSVTGAGDTQYF
TGCAGCGTTACAGGGGCGGGAGATACGCAGTATTTT
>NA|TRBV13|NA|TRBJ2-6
CASSRGASGANVLTF
TGTGCCAGCAGTCGGGGGGCTTCTGGGGCCAACGTCCTGACTTTC
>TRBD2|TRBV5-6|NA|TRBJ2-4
CASSYLAGGAKNIQYF
TGTGCCAGCAGCTACCTAGCGGGGGGAGCCAAAAACATTCAGTACTTC
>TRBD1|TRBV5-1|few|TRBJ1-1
CASSSGTGRGEAFF
TGCGCCAGCAGCTCCGGGACAGGGAGAGGGGAAGCTTTCTTT
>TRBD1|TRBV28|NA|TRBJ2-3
CASIPGQVTDTQYF
TGTGCCAGCATTCCCGGACAGGTTACAGATACGCAGTATTTT